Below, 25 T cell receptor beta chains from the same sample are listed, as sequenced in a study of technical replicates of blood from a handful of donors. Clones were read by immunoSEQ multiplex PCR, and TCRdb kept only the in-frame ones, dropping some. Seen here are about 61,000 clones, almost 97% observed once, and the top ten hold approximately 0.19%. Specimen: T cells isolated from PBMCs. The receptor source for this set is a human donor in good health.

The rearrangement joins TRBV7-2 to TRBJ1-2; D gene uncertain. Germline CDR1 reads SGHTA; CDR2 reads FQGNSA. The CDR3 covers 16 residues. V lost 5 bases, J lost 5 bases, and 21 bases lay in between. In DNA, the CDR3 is TGTGCCAGCAGCCGGATTGGTCTAGGAGATCGTTATGGCTACACCTTC. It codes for CASSRIGLGDRYGYTF.

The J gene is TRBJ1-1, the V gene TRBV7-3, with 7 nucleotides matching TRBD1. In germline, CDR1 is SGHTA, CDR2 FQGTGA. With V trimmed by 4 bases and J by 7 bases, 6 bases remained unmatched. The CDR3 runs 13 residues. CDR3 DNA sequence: TGTGCCAGCAGCTCGACAGGGACTGGTGAAGCTTTCTTT. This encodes CASSSTGTGEAFF.

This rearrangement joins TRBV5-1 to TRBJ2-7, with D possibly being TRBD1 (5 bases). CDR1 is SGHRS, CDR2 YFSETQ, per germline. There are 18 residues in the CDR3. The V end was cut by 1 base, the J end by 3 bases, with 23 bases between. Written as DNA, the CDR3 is TGCGCCAGCAGCTTGCTGGGGCTACCATCCGCCACTAACTACGAGCAGTACTTC. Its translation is CASSLLGLPSATNYEQYF.

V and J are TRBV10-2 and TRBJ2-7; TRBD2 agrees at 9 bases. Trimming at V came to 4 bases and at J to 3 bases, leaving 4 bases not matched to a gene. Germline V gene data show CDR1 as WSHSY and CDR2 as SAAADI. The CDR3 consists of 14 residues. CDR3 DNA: TGCGCCAGCAGTGTGGCTAGCGGGGTCTACGAGCAGTACTTC. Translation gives CASSVASGVYEQYF.

CDR3 residues: CASSPPGNKYEQYF. The CDR3 nucleotides are TGTGCCAGCTCACCACCCGGGAATAAATACGAGCAGTACTTC. The chain employs TRBV18 and TRBJ2-7, with a tentative D call TRBD2 (5 bases). CDR3 size: 14 residues. Trimming left V 0 bases short and J 4 bases short, with 10 bases between. CDR1 and CDR2 (germline): KGHSH, LQKENI.

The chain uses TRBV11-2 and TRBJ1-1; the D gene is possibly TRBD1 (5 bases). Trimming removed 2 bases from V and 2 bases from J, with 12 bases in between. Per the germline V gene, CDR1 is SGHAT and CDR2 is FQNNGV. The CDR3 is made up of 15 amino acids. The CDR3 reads CASSLFGQGNTEAFF. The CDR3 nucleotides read TGTGCCAGCAGCTTATTCGGGCAGGGTAACACTGAAGCTTTCTTT.

As DNA, the CDR3 is TGTGCCAGCAGCTCAGATATAGGGACTAGGCCCTACAATGAGCAGTTCTTC. The encoded protein is CASSSDIGTRPYNEQFF. The chain joins TRBV11-2 to TRBJ2-1; 8 nucleotides match TRBD2. The CDR3 is 17 amino acids. Germline values: CDR1 SGHAT, CDR2 FQNNGV. Trimming removed 4 bases from V and 2 bases from J; junction bases left unmatched: 10.

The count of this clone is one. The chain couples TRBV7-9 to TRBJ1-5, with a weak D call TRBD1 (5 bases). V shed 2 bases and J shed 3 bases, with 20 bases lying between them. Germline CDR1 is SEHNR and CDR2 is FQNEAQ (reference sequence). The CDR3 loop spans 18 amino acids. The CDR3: CASSLSPLGQVVNQPQHF. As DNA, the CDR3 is TGTGCCAGCAGCTTAAGTCCATTGGGGCAGGTCGTCAATCAGCCCCAGCATTTT. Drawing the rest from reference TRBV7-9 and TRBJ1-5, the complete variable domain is DTGVSQNPRHKITKRGQNVTFRCDPISEHNRLYWYRQTLGQGPEFLTYFQNEAQLEKSRLLSDRFSAERPKGSFSTLEIQRTEQGDSAMYLCASSLSPLGQVVNQPQHFGDGTRLSIL.

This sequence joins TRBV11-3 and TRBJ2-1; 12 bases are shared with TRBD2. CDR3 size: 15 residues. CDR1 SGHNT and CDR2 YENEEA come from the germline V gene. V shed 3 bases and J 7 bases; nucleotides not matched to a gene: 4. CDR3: CASSFGTSGSNEQFF. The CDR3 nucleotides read TGTGCCAGCAGCTTTGGGACTAGCGGGTCTAATGAGCAGTTCTTC.

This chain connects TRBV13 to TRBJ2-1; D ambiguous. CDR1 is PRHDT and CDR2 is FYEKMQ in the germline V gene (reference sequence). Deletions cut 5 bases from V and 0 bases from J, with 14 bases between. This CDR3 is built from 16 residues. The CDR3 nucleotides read TGTGCCAGCAGCCACGGATCGGGTTACTCCTACAATGAGCAGTTCTTC. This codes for CASSHGSGYSYNEQFF.

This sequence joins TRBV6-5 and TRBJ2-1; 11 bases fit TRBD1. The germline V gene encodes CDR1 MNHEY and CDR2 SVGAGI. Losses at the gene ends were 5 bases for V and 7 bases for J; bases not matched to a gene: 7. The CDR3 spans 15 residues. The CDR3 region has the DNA TGTGCCAGCAGTGGCGGGACAGGGGGAGGAAATGAGCAGTTCTTC. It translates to CASSGGTGGGNEQFF.

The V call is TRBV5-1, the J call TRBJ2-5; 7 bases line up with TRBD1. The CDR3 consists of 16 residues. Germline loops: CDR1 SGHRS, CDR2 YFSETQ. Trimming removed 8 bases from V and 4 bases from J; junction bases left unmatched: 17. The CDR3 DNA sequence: TGCGCCAGTGCGAACCTTCGACAGGGAGCTGGAGAGACCCAGTACTTC. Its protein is CASANLRQGAGETQYF.

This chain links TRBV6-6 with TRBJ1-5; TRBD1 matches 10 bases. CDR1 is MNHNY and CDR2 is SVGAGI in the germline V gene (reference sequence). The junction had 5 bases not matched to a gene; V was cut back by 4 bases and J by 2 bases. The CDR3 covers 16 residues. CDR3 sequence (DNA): TGTGCCAGCAGTTTCGGGGACAGGGGCGGCAATCAGCCCCAGCATTTT. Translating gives CASSFGDRGGNQPQHF.

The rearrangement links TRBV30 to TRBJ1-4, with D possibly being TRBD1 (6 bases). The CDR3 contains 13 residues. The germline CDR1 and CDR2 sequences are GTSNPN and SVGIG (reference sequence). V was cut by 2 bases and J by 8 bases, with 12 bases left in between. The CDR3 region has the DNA TGTGCCTGGAGTCTGGGGGCGGTGGAAAAACTGTTTTTT. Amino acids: CAWSLGAVEKLFF.

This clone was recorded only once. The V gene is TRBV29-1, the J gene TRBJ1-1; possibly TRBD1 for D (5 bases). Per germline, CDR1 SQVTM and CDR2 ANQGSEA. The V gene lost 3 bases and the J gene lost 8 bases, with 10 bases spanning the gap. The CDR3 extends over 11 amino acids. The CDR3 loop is CSVEGEVEAFF. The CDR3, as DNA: TGCAGCGTTGAGGGGGAGGTAGAAGCTTTCTTT.

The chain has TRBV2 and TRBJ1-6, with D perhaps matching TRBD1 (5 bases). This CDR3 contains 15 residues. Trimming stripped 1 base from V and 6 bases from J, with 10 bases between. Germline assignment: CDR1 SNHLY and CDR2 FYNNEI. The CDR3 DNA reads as TGTGCCAGCAGTGAAGAACTGGGGGGTAATTCACCCCTCCACTTT. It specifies CASSEELGGNSPLHF.

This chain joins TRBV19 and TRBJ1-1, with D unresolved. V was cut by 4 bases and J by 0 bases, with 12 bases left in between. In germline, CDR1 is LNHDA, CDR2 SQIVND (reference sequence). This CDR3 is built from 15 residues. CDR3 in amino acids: CASSNFQRMNTEAFF. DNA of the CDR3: TGTGCCAGTAGTAATTTCCAGCGGATGAACACTGAAGCTTTCTTT.

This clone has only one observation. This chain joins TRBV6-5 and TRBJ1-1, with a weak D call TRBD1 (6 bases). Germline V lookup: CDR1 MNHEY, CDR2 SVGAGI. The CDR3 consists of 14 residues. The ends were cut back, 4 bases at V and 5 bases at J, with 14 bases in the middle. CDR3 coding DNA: TGTGCCAGCAGTTTGGGGGGGGCGGGAACTGAAGCTTTCTTT. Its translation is CASSLGGAGTEAFF.

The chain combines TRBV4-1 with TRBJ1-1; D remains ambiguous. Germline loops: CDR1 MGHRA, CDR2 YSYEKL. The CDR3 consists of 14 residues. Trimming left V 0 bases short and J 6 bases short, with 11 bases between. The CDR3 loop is CASSQEDELAEAFF. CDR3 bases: TGCGCCAGCAGCCAAGAAGATGAACTCGCTGAAGCTTTCTTT.

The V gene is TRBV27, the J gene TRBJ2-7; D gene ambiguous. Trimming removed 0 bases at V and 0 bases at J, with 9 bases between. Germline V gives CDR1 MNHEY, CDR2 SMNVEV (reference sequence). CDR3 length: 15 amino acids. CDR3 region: CASSLSMQSSYEQYF. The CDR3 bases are TGTGCCAGCAGTTTATCGATGCAGTCCTCCTACGAGCAGTACTTC.

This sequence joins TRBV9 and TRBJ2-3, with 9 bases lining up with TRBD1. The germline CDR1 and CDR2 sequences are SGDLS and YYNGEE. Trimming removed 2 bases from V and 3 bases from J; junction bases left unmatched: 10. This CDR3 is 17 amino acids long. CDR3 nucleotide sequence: TGTGCCAGCAGCGTGGGACAGGGTCTGTCGGGAACAGATACGCAGTATTTT. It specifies CASSVGQGLSGTDTQYF.

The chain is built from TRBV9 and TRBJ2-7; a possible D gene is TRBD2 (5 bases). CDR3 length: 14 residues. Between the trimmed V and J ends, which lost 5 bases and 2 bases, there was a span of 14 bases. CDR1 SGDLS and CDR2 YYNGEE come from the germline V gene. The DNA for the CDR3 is TGTGCCAGCAGTACCGAGGGCCGCACCTACGAGCAGTACTTC. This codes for CASSTEGRTYEQYF.

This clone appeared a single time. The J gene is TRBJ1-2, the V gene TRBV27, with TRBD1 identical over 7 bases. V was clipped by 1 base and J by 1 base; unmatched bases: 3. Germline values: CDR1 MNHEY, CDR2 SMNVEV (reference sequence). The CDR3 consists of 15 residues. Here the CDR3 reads CASSLLGTDNYGYTF. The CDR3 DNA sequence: TGTGCCAGCAGTTTATTGGGGACAGATAACTATGGCTACACCTTC.

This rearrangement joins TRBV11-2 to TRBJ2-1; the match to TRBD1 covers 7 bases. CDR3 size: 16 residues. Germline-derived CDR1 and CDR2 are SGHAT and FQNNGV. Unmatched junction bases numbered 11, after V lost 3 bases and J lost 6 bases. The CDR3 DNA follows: TGTGCCAGCAGCTTCCGAACAGGGGTTGGGAGCAATGAGCAGTTCTTC. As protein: CASSFRTGVGSNEQFF.

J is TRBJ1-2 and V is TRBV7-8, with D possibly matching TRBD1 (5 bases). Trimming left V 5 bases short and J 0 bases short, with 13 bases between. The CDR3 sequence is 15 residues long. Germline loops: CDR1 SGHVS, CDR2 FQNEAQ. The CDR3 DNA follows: TGTGCCAGCAGCGGAGGGACGTCTGCTAACTATGGCTACACCTTC. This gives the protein CASSGGTSANYGYTF.